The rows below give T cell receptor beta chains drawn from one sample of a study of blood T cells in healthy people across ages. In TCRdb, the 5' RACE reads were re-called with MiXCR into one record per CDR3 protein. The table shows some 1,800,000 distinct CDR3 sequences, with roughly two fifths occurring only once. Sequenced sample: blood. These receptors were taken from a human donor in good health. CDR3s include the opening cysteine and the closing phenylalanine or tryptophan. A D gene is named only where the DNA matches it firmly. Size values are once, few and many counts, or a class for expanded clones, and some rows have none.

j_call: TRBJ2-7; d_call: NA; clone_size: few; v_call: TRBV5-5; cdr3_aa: CASIGASDEQYF; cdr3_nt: TGTGCCAGCATAGGGGCTTCCGACGAGCAGTACTTC
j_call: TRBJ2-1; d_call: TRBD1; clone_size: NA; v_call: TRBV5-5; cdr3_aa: CASSPHRQGAWEEQFF; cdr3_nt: TGTGCCAGCAGCCCCCATCGACAGGGGGCCTGGGAAGAGCAGTTCTTC
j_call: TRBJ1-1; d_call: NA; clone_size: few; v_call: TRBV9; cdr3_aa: CASSAGRGYTEAFF; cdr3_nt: TGTGCCAGCAGCGCGGGACGGGGGTACACTGAAGCTTTCTTT
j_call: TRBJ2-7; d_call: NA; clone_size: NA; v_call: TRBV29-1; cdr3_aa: CSVGTVGQGFYEQYF; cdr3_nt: TGCAGCGTTGGGACGGTGGGGCAGGGGTTCTACGAGCAGTACTTC
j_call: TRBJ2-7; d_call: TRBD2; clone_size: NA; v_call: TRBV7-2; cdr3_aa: CASSLVSLASGGPTYEQYF; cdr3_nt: TGTGCCAGCAGCTTAGTTAGTCTGGCTAGCGGGGGGCCTACCTACGAGCAGTACTTC
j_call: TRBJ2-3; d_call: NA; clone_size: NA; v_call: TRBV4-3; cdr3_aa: CASSQAPDSTDTQYF; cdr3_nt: TGCGCCAGCAGCCAAGCCCCGGACTCCACAGATACGCAGTATTTT
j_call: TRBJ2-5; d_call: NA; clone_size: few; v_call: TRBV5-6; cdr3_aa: CASLGPTRETQYF; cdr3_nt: TGTGCCAGCCTGGGTCCCACTCGGGAGACCCAGTACTTC
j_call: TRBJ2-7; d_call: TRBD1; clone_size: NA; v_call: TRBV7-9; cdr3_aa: CASKRTGENDEQYF; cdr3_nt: TGTGCCAGCAAAAGAACAGGGGAGAACGACGAGCAGTACTTC
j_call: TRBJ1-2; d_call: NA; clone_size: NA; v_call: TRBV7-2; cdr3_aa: CASSLARRENGYTF; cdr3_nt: TGTGCCAGCAGCTTAGCGCGGAGGGAAAATGGCTACACCTTC
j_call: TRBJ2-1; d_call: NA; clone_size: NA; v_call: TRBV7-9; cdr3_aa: CASSSARLGADSSYNEQFF; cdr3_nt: TGTGCCAGCAGCTCCGCGAGGTTAGGAGCGGATAGCTCCTACAATGAGCAGTTCTTC
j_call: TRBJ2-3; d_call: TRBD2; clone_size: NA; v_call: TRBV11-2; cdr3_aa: CASSPPGLASADTQYF; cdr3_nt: TGTGCCAGCAGCCCGCCGGGACTAGCATCGGCAGATACGCAGTATTTT
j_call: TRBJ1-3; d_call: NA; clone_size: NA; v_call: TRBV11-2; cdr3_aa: CASSPWTDSISGNTIYF; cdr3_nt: TGTGCCAGCAGCCCGTGGACAGACTCGATTTCTGGAAACACCATATATTTT
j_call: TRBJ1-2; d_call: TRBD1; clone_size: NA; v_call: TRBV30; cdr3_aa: CAWDRGQPRGYTF; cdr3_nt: TGTGCCTGGGATAGGGGACAGCCGAGGGGCTACACCTTC
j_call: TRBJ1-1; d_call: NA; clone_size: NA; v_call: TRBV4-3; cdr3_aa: CASSQEEGRITEAFF; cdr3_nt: TGCGCCAGCAGCCAAGAAGAGGGTAGAATCACTGAAGCTTTCTTT
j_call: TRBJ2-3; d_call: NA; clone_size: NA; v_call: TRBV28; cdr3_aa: CASSLARGGAWQDTQYF; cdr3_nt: TGTGCCAGCAGTTTGGCCAGAGGGGGGGCCTGGCAGGATACGCAGTATTTT
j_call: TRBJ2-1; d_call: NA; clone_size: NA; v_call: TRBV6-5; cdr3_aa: CASTLTQDYCNEQFF; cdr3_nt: TGTGCCAGCACCTTAACACAGGACTACTGCAATGAGCAGTTCTTC